This is a list of T cell receptor beta chains from one sample in a study of T cells in Graves' hyperthyroidism and ophthalmopathy. TCRdb independently ran MiXCR on the multiplex PCR reads; one entry per CDR3 protein. The data contain about 380,000 distinct CDR3 sequences, 15% to 20% of them singletons. Material: blood. The receptor source for this set is a man aged 18 to 29 with Graves' ophthalmopathy. The CDR3 runs from the conserved cysteine through the conserved F or W. D genes are given only for firm matches. For some rows the clone size is stated as once, few or many, or as a class when expanded; others skip it.

v_call	j_call	d_call	clone_size	cdr3_nt	cdr3_aa
TRBV11-3	TRBJ1-2	.	few	TGTGCCAGCAGCTTAAGACAGCCACCCTATGGCTACACCTTC	CASSLRQPPYGYTF
TRBV5-1	TRBJ2-5	.	.	TGCGCCAGCTCCTCGAGCGGGCGGGTCGAGGAAGAGACCCAGTACTTC	CASSSSGRVEEETQYF
TRBV11-2	TRBJ1-3	.	many	TGTGCCAGCAGCTCCCCCCCAGTCTCTGGAAACACCATATATTTT	CASSSPPVSGNTIYF
TRBV5-1	TRBJ2-3	.	many	TGCGCCAGCAGCGGGACCAAGGGGACAGATACGCAGTATTTT	CASSGTKGTDTQYF
TRBV20-1	TRBJ2-1	.	many	TGCAGTGCTAGACGAGGGGGTTGGGCCGATGAGCAGTTCTTC	CSARRGGWADEQFF
TRBV6-1	TRBJ1-1	.	few	TGTGCCAGCAGCTCAGGGGCTGGGGGTACTGAAGCTTTCTTT	CASSSGAGGTEAFF
TRBV5-5	TRBJ2-2	.	.	TGTGCCAGCAGCTCGCAGGGAGGGGAGCTGTTTTTT	CASSSQGGELFF
TRBV28	TRBJ1-4	TRBD1	many	TGTGCCAGCAGTCCCCAGGGGGTGGCGGAAAAACTGTTTTTT	CASSPQGVAEKLFF
TRBV5-1	TRBJ2-5	.	once	TGCGCCAGCAGCGTAAGCCAAGAGACCCAGTACTTC	CASSVSQETQYF
TRBV6-6	TRBJ1-6	.	few	TGTGCCAGCAGTTACGGGAGGAGCCCAGATAATTCACCCCTCCACTTT	CASSYGRSPDNSPLHF
TRBV11-3	TRBJ2-3	.	many	TGTGCCAGCAGCTTAGGGCCCTCCGGGGACCCCGGGGGAGATACGCAGTATTTT	CASSLGPSGDPGGDTQYF
TRBV2	TRBJ1-5	.	many	TGTGCCAGCACAAACCAGAATCAGCCCCAGCATTTT	CASTNQNQPQHF
TRBV12-3/TRBV12-4	TRBJ2-2	.	.	TGTGCCAGCAGTCCGTTTATAGGGTCCCGGGAGCTGTTTTTT	CASSPFIGSRELFF
TRBV19	TRBJ1-1	.	.	TGTGCCAGTAGTATCAGAATGAACACTGAAGCTTTCTTT	CASSIRMNTEAFF
TRBV24-1	TRBJ1-1	.	many	TGTGCCACCAGTGATACCCGCCGGGGAGACACTGAAGCTTTCTTT	CATSDTRRGDTEAFF
TRBV2	TRBJ1-1	.	many	TGTGCCAGCGAGGGGGGCAACATGAACACTGAAGCTTTCTTT	CASEGGNMNTEAFF
TRBV2	TRBJ2-2	.	many	TGTGCCAGCAGTGAAGTACCTTACACCGGGGAGCTGTTTTTT	CASSEVPYTGELFF
TRBV4-1	TRBJ2-7	.	.	TGCGCCAGCAGCCAAGATGGTAAGGGAGCCTACGAGCAGTACTTC	CASSQDGKGAYEQYF
TRBV20-1	TRBJ2-7	TRBD2	many	TGCAGTGCCCCTCCCTTAGCGGGGGGACTATACGAGCAGTACTTC	CSAPPLAGGLYEQYF
TRBV19	TRBJ1-1	TRBD1	.	TGTGCCAGTACCCGGGGGACAGGGAGTGCTGAAGCTTTCTTT	CASTRGTGSAEAFF
TRBV7-6	TRBJ2-7	.	many	TGTGCCAGCAGCTTAGCACAGACCTACGAGCAGTACTTC	CASSLAQTYEQYF
TRBV13	TRBJ2-7	.	.	TGTGCCAGCAGCTTGGGGGGACAGCTCACCTACGAGCAGTACTTC	CASSLGGQLTYEQYF